Listed below are T cell receptor beta chains from one sample, sequenced in a study of CD8+ T cells in alopecia areata. Sequencing used immunoSEQ multiplex PCR; TCRdb keeps in-frame clones, though not all of them. The sample has more than 200,000 clones, under 80% seen once; the top ten hold 0.95% to 1.5%. The material sequenced was CD4+ T cells sorted from blood, taken at week 0. Receptors originate from a human donor with alopecia areata. The CDR3 runs from the conserved cysteine through the conserved F or W. Fields, in order: clone size, D gene, V gene, J gene, CDR3 DNA, CDR3 protein. The D gene is left open where the match is weak. Size values are once, few and many counts, or a class for expanded clones, and some rows have none.

.	.	TRBV5-1	TRBJ2-7	TGCGCCAGCAGCCTGGGGTACGAGCAGTACTTC	CASSLGYEQYF
.	.	TRBV5-6	TRBJ1-5	TGTGCCAGCAGCTTGTGGGGGTCTCAGCCCCAGCATTTT	CASSLWGSQPQHF
few	.	TRBV5-1	TRBJ2-5	TGCGCCAGCAGCCTTGGACCAGCAGGGGAAGGAGAGACCCAGTACTTC	CASSLGPAGEGETQYF
.	.	TRBV9	TRBJ2-5	TGTGCCAGCAGCGCGGACAGTTCCCCGGGAGAGACCCAGTACTTC	CASSADSSPGETQYF
.	TRBD2	TRBV29-1	TRBJ2-1	TGCAGCGCGTCCGGAGGGCGGGGGGTGATCTACAATGAGCAGTTCTTC	CSASGGRGVIYNEQFF
few	.	TRBV4-1	TRBJ2-6	TGCGCCAGCAGCCATCCTCGTGGCGGGGCGGCCGGGGCCAACGTCCTGACTTTC	CASSHPRGGAAGANVLTF
.	.	TRBV4-1	TRBJ1-5	TGCGCCAGCAGCCAAGCCGGGGGGAGTCAGCCCCAGCATTTT	CASSQAGGSQPQHF
.	.	TRBV4-1	TRBJ1-6	TGCGCCAGCAGCCCATTAGGGGGTTCACCCCTCCACTTT	CASSPLGGSPLHF
.	TRBD2	TRBV15	TRBJ2-5	TGTGCCACCAGCAAATTGAAGGCGGGGGAAGAGACCCAGTACTTC	CATSKLKAGEETQYF
.	TRBD1	TRBV9	TRBJ2-5	TGTGCCAGCAGCGCATCTACAGGGGTGGGGACCCAGTACTTC	CASSASTGVGTQYF
.	.	TRBV30	TRBJ1-1	TGTGCCTGGAGTGTATCTGAAGCTTTCTTT	CAWSVSEAFF
.	TRBD1	TRBV4-1	TRBJ1-2	TGCGCCAGCAGCGCCCTTCCAGGGGGGAACTATGGCTACACCTTC	CASSALPGGNYGYTF
.	TRBD1	TRBV5-6	TRBJ1-2	TGTGCCAGCACCAAGACAGGGCTAGATGGCTACACCTTC	CASTKTGLDGYTF
.	.	TRBV30	TRBJ1-2	TGTGCCCACACCCAGGACGGCAAATACTACACCTTC	CAHTQDGKYYTF
.	.	TRBV30	TRBJ1-1	TGTGCCTGGAGTGTAAGAGCTGAAGCTTTCTTT	CAWSVRAEAFF
.	TRBD1	TRBV9	TRBJ2-7	TGTGCCAGCAGCCTGGGACAGGGGATCTACGAGCAGTACTTC	CASSLGQGIYEQYF
.	TRBD2	TRBV4-3	TRBJ2-3	TGCGCCAGCAGCCAGGGGAGCGGGGGGCCGTTCACAGATACGCAGTATTTT	CASSQGSGGPFTDTQYF
.	.	TRBV7-6	TRBJ2-6	TGTGCCAGCAGCTTAGAGGGGAAAATTGCTGGGGCCAACGTCCTGACTTTC	CASSLEGKIAGANVLTF
.	.	TRBV5-1	TRBJ1-5	TGCGCTCAGGACAACCTTAGGCCCCAGCATTTT	CAQDNLRPQHF
.	TRBD1	TRBV4-1	TRBJ2-3	TGCGCCAGCCGAAAAGGACAGGGTGGCACAGATACGCAGTATTTT	CASRKGQGGTDTQYF
.	.	TRBV30	TRBJ1-5	TGTGCCTGGAGTCCGTCGACCTGGGATCAGCCCCAGCATTTT	CAWSPSTWDQPQHF
.	.	TRBV5-1	TRBJ1-5	TGCGCCAGCAGCTTGGAGGGGACACTTGGAGAGCCCCAGCATTTT	CASSLEGTLGEPQHF
once	.	TRBV29-1	TRBJ2-7	TGCAGCGTTGTCGAGGGTAACTACGAGCAGTACTTC	CSVVEGNYEQYF
.	.	TRBV20-1	TRBJ1-2	TGCAGTGCAATAACTGGAGGCTACACCTTC	CSAITGGYTF
.	.	TRBV15	TRBJ2-5	TGTGCCACCAGCAGGGAAGAAGCGGAAGAGACCCAGTACTTC	CATSREEAEETQYF
.	.	TRBV19	TRBJ1-1	TGTGCCAGTAAGAGGGTGAACACTGAAGCTTTCTTT	CASKRVNTEAFF
once	.	TRBV11-2	TRBJ2-5	TGTGCCAGCAGCATCCCTTTCGTCGGGGGGACCCAGTACTTC	CASSIPFVGGTQYF
.	.	TRBV18	TRBJ2-5	TGTGCCAGCTCACCTAAACAAGAGACCCAGTACTTC	CASSPKQETQYF
.	TRBD1	TRBV6-6	TRBJ1-6	TGTGCCAGCAGTTCAGGACAGGGCAACCGTCGTTCACCCCTCCACTTT	CASSSGQGNRRSPLHF
.	.	TRBV7-9	TRBJ2-3	TGTGCCAGCAGTTTTGTGGATACGCAGTATTTT	CASSFVDTQYF
few	.	TRBV15	TRBJ2-7	TGTGCCACCAGCAGAGATTTAATAGCGGTGAGCTCCTACGAGCAGTACTTC	CATSRDLIAVSSYEQYF
.	.	TRBV4-2	TRBJ2-7	TGTGCCAGCAGCCAAGTTAGTGCGGGGGAGCAGTACTTC	CASSQVSAGEQYF
.	TRBD1	TRBV5-1	TRBJ2-5	TGCGCCAGCAGTCCCGGGACAGGGGGAGAGACCCAGTACTTC	CASSPGTGGETQYF
.	TRBD2	TRBV30	TRBJ2-3	TGTGCCTGGAGTTTCCAAGCGGGGGCCATAGTCAGTACGCAGTATTTT	CAWSFQAGAIVSTQYF
.	.	TRBV7-8	TRBJ2-1	TGTGCCAGCAGCTTTCAAAGGGGGTACAATGAGCAGTTCTTC	CASSFQRGYNEQFF
.	.	TRBV9	TRBJ2-3	TGTGCCAGCAGCTCGGGACTAGATACGCAGTATTTT	CASSSGLDTQYF
.	.	TRBV6-6	TRBJ1-4	TGTGCCAGCTTGCTCCTAAAACTGTTTTTT	CASLLLKLFF
.	TRBD1	TRBV7-2	TRBJ2-1	TGTGCCAGCAGCTCAGGGGGACAGGCCTACAATGAGCAGTTCTTC	CASSSGGQAYNEQFF
.	TRBD2	TRBV9	TRBJ2-3	TGTGCCAGCAGCGTTGGAGCGGGGGGGCCACATACGCAGTATTTT	CASSVGAGGPHTQYF
.	.	TRBV9	TRBJ2-3	TGTGCCAGCAGCCCTATGGGCACAGATACGCAGTATTTT	CASSPMGTDTQYF
.	TRBD1	TRBV6-5	TRBJ2-3	TGTGCCAGCAGCCCCGGGACAGCCACAGATACGCAGTATTTT	CASSPGTATDTQYF
.	TRBD2	TRBV29-1	TRBJ2-5	TGCAGCGTTGGGGGAGCGGGGAGTCAAGAGACCCAGTACTTC	CSVGGAGSQETQYF
.	.	TRBV10-3	TRBJ2-7	TGTGCCATCAGTGAGTCCGAGGGGGGCCACGAGCAGTACTTC	CAISESEGGHEQYF
few	.	TRBV29-1	TRBJ2-7	TGCAGCGTTGTTCAGGACCGCTACGAGCAGTACTTC	CSVVQDRYEQYF
.	TRBD1	TRBV4-2	TRBJ1-2	TGTGCCAGCAGCCAAAACAGGGGGCCGGTTGGCTACACCTTC	CASSQNRGPVGYTF
.	.	TRBV29-1	TRBJ1-1	TGCAGCGTTGCTCACCGGGCTGAAGCTTTCTTT	CSVAHRAEAFF
.	.	TRBV5-6	TRBJ2-5	TGTGCCAGCAGCTTGGTTCGGGGGGCCGGGGAGACCCAGTACTTC	CASSLVRGAGETQYF
.	.	TRBV10-3	TRBJ1-2	TGTGCCATCAGTGAGTCCGGGGGCTACACCTTC	CAISESGGYTF
.	.	TRBV6-5	TRBJ1-5	TGTGCCAGCAGTTACAGCTTCAATCAGCCCCAGCATTTT	CASSYSFNQPQHF